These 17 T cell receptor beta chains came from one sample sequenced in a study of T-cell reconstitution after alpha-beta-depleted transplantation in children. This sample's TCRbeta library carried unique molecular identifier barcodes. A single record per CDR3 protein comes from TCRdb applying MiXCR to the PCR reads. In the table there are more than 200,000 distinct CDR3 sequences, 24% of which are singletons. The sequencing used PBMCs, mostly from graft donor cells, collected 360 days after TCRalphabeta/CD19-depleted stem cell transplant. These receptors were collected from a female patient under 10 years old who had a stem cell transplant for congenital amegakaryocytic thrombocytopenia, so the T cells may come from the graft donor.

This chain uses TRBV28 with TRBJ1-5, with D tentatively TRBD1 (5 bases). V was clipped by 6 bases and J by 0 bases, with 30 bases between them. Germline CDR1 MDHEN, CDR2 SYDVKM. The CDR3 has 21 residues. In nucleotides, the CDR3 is TGTGCCAGCAGCCCCTCAGTGGGCCGGGGGGAATTCCTTTATAGCAATCAGCCCCAGCATTTT. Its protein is CASSPSVGRGEFLYSNQPQHF. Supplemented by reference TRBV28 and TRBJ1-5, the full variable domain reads DVKVTQSSRYLVKRTGEKVFLECVQDMDHENMFWYRQDPGLGLRLIYFSYDVKMKEKGDIPEGYSVSREKKERFSLILESASTNQTSMYLCASSPSVGRGEFLYSNQPQHFGDGTRLSIL.

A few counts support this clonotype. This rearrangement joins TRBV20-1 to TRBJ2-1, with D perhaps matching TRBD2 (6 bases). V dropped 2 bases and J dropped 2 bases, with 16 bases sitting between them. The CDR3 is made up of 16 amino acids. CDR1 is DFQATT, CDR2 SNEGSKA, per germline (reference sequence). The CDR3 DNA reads TGCAGTGCTAGACCGACCCGGGACTTAGCCTACAATGAGCAGTTCTTC. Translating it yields CSARPTRDLAYNEQFF.

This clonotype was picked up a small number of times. The CDR3 here is CASSPAAGGGYGYTF. The DNA of the CDR3 is TGTGCCAGCAGCCCGGCGGCAGGGGGCGGGTATGGCTACACCTTC. The chain carries TRBV4-2 and TRBJ1-2; TRBD1 agrees at 8 bases. Germline assignment: CDR1 LGHNA and CDR2 YNFKEQ. The CDR3 extends over 15 amino acids. With 4 bases clipped from V and 5 bases from J, the junction kept 9 bases outside the gene matches.

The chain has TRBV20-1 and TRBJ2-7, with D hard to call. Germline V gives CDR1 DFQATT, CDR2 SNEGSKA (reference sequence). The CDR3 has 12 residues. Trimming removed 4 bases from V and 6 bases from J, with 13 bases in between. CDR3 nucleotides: TGCAGTGCTATGGCTCCCGCCCGCGAGCAGTACTTC. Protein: CSAMAPAREQYF.

The CDR3 is CASRRLAGITSSYNEQFF. CDR3 bases: TGTGCCAGCAGGAGACTAGCGGGAATCACGAGCTCCTACAATGAGCAGTTCTTC. V gene TRBV6-2 or TRBV6-3 combines with J gene TRBJ2-1, with 11 positions matching TRBD2. J lost 0 bases, V lost 6 bases, and 10 bases had no gene match. The CDR3 totals 18 residues. The V gene's germline CDR1 is MNHEY and CDR2 SVGEGT.

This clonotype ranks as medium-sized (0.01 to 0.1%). In DNA form, the CDR3 reads TGCAGTGCTAGCTCAGGGAACACTGAAGCTTTCTTT. This gives the protein CSASSGNTEAFF. The V call is TRBV20-1, the J call TRBJ1-1; no clear D. V was trimmed by 3 bases and J by 1 base, leaving 6 bases between them. This CDR3 spans 12 amino acids. Looked up from germline, CDR1 is DFQATT and CDR2 is SNEGSKA (reference sequence).

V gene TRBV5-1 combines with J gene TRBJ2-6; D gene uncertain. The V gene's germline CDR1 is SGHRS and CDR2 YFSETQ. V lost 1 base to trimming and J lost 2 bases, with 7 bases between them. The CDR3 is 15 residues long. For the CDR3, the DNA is TGCGCCAGCAGCTTGATTCTTACTGGGGCCAACGTCCTGACTTTC. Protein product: CASSLILTGANVLTF.

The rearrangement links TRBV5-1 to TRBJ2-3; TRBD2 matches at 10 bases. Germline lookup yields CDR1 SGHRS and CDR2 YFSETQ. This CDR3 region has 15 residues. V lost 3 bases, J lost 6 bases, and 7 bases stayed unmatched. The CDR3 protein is CASSSASGSADTQYF. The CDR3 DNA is TGCGCCAGCAGCTCAGCTAGCGGGAGTGCTGATACGCAGTATTTT.

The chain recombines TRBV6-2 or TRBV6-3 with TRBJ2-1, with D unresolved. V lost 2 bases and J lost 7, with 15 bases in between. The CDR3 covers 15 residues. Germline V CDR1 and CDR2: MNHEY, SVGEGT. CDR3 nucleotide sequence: TGTGCCAGCAGTTACACTGGAGCGTTAAGGAATGAGCAGTTCTTC. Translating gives CASSYTGALRNEQFF.

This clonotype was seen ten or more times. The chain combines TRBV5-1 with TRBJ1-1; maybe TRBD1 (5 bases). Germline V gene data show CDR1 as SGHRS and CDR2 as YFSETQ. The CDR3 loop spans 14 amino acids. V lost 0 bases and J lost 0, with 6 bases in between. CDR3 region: CASSLEGLNTEAFF. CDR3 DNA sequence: TGCGCCAGCAGCTTGGAGGGGCTGAACACTGAAGCTTTCTTT.

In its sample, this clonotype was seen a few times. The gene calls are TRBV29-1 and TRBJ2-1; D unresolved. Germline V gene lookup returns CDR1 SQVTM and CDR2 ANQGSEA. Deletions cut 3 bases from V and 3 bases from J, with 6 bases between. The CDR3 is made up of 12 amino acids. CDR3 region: CSVEGGYNEQFF. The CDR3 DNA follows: TGCAGCGTTGAGGGCGGCTACAATGAGCAGTTCTTC.

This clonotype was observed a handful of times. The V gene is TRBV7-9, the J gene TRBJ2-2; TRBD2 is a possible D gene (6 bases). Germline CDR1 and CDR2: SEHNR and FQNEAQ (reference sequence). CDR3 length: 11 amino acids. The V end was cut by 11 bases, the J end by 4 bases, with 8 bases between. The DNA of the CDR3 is TGTGCCGGGGACTTCACCGGGGAGCTGTTTTTT. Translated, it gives CAGDFTGELFF.

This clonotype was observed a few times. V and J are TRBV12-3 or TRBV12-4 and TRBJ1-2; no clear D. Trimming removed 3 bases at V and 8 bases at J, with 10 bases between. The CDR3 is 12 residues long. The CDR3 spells CASSFPRGGYTF. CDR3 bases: TGTGCCAGCAGTTTCCCACGGGGAGGCTACACCTTC.

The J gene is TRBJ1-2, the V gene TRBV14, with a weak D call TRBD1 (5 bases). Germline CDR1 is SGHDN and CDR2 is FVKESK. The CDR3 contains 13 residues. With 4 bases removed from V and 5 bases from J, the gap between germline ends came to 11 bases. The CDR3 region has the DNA TGTGCCAGCAGCCGGGACGAGAAATATGGCTACACCTTC. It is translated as CASSRDEKYGYTF.

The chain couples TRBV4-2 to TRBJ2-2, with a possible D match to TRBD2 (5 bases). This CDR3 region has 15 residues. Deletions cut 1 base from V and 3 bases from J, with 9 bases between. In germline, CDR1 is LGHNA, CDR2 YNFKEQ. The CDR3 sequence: CASSQALRDTGELFF. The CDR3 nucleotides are TGTGCCAGCAGCCAAGCCCTGCGGGACACCGGGGAGCTGTTTTTT.

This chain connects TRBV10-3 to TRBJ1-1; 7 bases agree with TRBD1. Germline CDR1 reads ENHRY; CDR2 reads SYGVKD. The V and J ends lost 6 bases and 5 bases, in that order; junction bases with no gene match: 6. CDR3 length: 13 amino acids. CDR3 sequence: CAIRGDRETEAFF. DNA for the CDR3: TGTGCCATCAGAGGTGACAGGGAGACTGAAGCTTTCTTT.

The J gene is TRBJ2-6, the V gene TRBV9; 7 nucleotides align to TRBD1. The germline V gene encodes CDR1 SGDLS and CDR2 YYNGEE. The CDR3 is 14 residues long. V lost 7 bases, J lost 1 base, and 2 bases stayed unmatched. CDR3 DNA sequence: TGTGCCAGCGGGACAGTTTCTGGGGCCAACGTCCTGACTTTC. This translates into CASGTVSGANVLTF.